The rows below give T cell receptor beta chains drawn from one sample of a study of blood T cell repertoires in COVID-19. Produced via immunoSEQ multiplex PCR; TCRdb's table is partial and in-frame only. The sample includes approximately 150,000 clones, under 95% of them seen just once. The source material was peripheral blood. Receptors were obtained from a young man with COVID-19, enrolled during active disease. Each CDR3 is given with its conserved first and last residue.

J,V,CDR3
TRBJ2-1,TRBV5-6,CASSLPGGSLKNNEQFF
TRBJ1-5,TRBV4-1,CASSQEMRGNQPQHF
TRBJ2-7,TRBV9,CASSVGSSGHTYEQYF
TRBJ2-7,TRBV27,CASSDFRRDSYEQYF
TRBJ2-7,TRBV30,CAWSVLRGYSSYEQYF
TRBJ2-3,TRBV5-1,CASSLFQGSTDTQYF
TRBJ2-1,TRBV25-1,CASSEGTSGIYNEQFF
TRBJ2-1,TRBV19,CASSIRDFNEQFF
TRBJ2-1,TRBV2,CASSGTSGTNEQFF
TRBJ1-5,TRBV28,CASSRSNQPQHF
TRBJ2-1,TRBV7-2,CASSLAQGQGYNEQFF
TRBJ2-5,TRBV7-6,CASSLNVRIAGVIREETQYF
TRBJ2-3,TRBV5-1,CASSLDGRAYRPTDTQYF
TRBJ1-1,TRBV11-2,CASSLVGGIVTEAFF
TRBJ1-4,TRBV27,CASKAAATNEKLLF
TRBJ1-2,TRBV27,CASSYQNRGSYTF
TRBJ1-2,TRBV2,CASSGDSGGGYTF
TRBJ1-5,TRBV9,CASSPHDRASQPQHF
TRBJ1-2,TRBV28,CASSLEGEQVIYGYTF
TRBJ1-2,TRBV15,CATSRDKQANYGYTF
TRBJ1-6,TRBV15,CATSRDIVLSSPLHF
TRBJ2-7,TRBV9,CASSVTGGREQYF
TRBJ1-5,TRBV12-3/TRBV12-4,CASALHQPQHF
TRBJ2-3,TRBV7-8,CASSLALAISTDTQYF
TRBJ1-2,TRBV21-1,CASSNYEGRGGYTF
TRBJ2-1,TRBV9,CASRRTSGRALHEQFF